This TCR beta chain was recorded in a study of cytomegalovirus exposure and HLA in healthy donors. Study-wide results and limits: According to a subsequent analysis, TCR clusters identified in the first cohort showed a tendency to co-occur across the approximately 130 validation repertoires. It was reportedly the case that the classifier diagnosed cytomegalovirus status with high specificity and sensitivity. Investigators reported over 150 TCR beta chains as tied to cytomegalovirus.

Data came from immunoSEQ multiplex PCR; TCRdb stores just in-frame clones and leaves some out. The sample comprises roughly 200,000 clones, about 80% of which are singletons, and 2.8% rests with the top ten. Comments on this clone: The target antigen is unknown.

The V gene's germline CDR1 is SGHRS and CDR2 YFSETQ. This CDR3 has 13 residues. The V end was cut by 5 bases, the J end by 0 bases, with 8 bases between. The rearrangement joins TRBV5-1 to TRBJ1-2, with D hard to call. The sample was PBMCs. The clonotype originates from a woman aged 18-29 years in good health and CMV-seropositive. This CDR3 reads CASSSSPNYGYTF. The DNA for the CDR3 is TGCGCCAGCAGTAGTTCTCCTAACTATGGCTACACCTTC.